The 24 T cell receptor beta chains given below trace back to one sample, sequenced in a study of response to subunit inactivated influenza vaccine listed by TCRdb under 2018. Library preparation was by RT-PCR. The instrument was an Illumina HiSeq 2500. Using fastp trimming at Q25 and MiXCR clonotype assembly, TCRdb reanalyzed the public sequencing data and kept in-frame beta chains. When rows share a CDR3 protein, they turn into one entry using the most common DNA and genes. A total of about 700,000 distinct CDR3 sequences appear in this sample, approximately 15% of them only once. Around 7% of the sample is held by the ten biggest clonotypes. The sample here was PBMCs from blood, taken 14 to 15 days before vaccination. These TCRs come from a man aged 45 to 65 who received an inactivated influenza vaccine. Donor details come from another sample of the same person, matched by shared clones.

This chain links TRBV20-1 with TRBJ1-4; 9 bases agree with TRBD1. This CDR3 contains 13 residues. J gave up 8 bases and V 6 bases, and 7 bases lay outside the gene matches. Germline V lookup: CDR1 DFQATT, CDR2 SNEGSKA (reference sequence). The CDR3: CSATGTGSEKLFF. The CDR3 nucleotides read TGCAGTGCAACCGGGACAGGGAGCGAAAAACTGTTTTTT.

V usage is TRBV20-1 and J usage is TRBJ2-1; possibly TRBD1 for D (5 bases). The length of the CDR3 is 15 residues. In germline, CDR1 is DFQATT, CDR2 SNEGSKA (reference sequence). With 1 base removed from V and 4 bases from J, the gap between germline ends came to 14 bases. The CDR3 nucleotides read TGCAGTGCTAGAGGTTTTGGGGCTTCGTACAATGAGCAGTTCTTC. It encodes CSARGFGASYNEQFF.

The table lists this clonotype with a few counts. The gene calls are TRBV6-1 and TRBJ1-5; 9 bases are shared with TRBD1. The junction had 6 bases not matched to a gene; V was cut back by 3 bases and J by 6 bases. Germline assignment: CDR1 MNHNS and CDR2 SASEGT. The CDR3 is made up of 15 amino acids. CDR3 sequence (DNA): TGTGCCAGCAGTGAGACACAGGGGGCTCGTCAGCCCCAGCATTTT. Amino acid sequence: CASSETQGARQPQHF.

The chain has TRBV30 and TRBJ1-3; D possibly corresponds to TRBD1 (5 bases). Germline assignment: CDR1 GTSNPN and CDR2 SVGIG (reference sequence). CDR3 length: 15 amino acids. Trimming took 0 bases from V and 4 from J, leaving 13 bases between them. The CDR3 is CAWSVRGEGGNTIYF. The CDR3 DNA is TGTGCCTGGAGTGTGAGGGGAGAGGGGGGAAACACCATATATTTT. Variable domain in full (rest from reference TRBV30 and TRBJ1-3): SQTIHQWPATLVQPVGSPLSLECTVEGTSNPNLYWYRQAAGRGLQLLFYSVGIGQISSEVPQNLSASRPQDRQFILSSKKLLLSDSGFYLCAWSVRGEGGNTIYFGEGSWLTVV.

Here the CDR3 reads CASSYSDRDRGSEQYF. DNA for the CDR3: TGTGCCAGCAGTTACTCGGACCGGGACAGGGGGTCCGAGCAGTACTTC. The J gene is TRBJ2-7, the V gene TRBV6-2 or TRBV6-3, with TRBD1 matching 11 bases. V gave up 0 bases and J gave up 6 bases; unmatched junction bases: 7. The CDR3 has 16 residues. The germline gives CDR1 MNHEY, CDR2 SVGEGT.

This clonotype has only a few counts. As DNA, the CDR3 is TGCGCCAGCAGCCCGTTGGGACAGGGACCCTACAATGAGCAGTTCTTC. Its protein is CASSPLGQGPYNEQFF. The chain has TRBV5-1 and TRBJ2-1; 9 bases line up with TRBD1. Germline loops: CDR1 SGHRS, CDR2 YFSETQ. The V gene end was trimmed by 4 bases and the J gene end by 2 bases; junction bases not matched to a gene: 7. The CDR3 length is 16 residues.

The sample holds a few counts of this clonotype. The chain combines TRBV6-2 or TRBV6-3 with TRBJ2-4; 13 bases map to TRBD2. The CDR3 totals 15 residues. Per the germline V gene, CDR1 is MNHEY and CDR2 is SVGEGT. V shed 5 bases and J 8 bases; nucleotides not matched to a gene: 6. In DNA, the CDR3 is TGTGCCAGCAGTCGACTAGCGGGAGGTCGGGACATTCAGTACTTC. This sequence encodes CASSRLAGGRDIQYF.

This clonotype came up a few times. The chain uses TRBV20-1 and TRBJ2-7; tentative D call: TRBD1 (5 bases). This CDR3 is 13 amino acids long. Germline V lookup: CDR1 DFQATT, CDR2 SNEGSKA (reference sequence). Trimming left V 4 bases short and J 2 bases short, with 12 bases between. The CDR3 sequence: CSAKSLTAYEQYF. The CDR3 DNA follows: TGCAGTGCTAAATCTTTGACAGCCTACGAGCAGTACTTC.

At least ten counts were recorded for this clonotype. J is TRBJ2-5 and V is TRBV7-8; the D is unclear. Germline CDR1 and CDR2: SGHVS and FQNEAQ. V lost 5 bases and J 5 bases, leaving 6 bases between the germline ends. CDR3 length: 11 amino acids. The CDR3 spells CASSTHETQYF. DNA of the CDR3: TGTGCCAGCAGCACCCACGAGACCCAGTACTTC.

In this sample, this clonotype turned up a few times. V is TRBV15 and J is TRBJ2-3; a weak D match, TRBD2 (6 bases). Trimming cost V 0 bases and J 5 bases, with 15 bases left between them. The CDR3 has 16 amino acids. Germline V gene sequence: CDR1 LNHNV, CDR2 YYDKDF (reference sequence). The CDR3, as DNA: TGTGCCACCAGCAGAGATGCACGGGAGTGGGAAGATACGCAGTATTTT. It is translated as CATSRDAREWEDTQYF.

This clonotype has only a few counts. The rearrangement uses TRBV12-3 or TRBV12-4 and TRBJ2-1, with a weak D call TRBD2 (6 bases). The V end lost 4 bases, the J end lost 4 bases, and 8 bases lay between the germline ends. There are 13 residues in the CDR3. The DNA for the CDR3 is TGTGCCAGCAGTTGGGCGGGATACAATGAGCAGTTCTTC. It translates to CASSWAGYNEQFF.

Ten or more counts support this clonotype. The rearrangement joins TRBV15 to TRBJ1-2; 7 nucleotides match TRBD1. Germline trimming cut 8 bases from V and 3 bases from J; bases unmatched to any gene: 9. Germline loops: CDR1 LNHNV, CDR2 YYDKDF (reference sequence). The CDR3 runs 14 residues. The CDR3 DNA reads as TGTGCCACCTCCCCGGGACAGCCTTACTATGGCTACACCTTC. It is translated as CATSPGQPYYGYTF.

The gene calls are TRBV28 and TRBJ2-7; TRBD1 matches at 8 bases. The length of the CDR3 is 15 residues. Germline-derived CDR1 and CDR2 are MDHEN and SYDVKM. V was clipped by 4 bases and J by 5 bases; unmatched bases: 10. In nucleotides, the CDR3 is TGTGCCAGCAGTTCAGACAGGGGCAACAACCACGAGCAGTACTTC. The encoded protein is CASSSDRGNNHEQYF. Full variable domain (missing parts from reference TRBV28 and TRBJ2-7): DVKVTQSSRYLVKRTGEKVFLECVQDMDHENMFWYRQDPGLGLRLIYFSYDVKMKEKGDIPEGYSVSREKKERFSLILESASTNQTSMYLCASSSDRGNNHEQYFGPGTRLTVT.

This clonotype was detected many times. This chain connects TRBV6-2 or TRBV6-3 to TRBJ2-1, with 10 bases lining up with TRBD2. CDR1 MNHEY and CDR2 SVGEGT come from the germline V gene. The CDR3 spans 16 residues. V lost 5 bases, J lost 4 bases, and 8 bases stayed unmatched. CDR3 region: CASSIWSGRVYNEQFF. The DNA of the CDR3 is TGTGCCAGCAGTATCTGGAGCGGGAGGGTATACAATGAGCAGTTCTTC.

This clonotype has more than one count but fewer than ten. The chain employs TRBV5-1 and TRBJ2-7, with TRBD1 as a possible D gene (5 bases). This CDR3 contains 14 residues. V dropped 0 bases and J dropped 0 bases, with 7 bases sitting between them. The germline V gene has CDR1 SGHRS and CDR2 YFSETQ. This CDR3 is CASSLEGFSYEQYF. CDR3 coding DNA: TGCGCCAGCAGCTTGGAGGGGTTCTCCTACGAGCAGTACTTC.

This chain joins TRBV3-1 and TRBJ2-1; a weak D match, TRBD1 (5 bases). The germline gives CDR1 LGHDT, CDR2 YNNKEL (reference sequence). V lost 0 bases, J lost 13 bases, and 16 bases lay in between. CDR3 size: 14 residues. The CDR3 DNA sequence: TGTGCCAGCAGCCAAGATCATAACAGGCTGGGACAGTTCTTC. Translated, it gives CASSQDHNRLGQFF.

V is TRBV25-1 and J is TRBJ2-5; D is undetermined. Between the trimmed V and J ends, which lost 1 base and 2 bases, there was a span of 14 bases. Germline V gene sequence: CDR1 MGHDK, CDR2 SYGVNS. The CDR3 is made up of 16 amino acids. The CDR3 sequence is CASSESFMGGQETQYF. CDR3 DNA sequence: TGTGCCAGCAGTGAATCTTTTATGGGCGGACAAGAGACCCAGTACTTC.

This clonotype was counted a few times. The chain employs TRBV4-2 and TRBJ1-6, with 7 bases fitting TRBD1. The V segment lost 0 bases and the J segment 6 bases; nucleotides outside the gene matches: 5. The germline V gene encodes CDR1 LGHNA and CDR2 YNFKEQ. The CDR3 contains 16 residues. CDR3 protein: CASSQDWTGFNSPLHF. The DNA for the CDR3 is TGTGCCAGCAGCCAAGATTGGACAGGTTTTAATTCACCCCTCCACTTT.

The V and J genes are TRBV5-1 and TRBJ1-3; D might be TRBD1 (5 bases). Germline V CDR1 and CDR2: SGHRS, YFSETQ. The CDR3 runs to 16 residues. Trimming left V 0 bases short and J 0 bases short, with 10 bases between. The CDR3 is CASSLAEGPSGNTIYF. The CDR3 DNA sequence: TGCGCCAGCAGCTTGGCGGAGGGGCCCTCTGGAAACACCATATATTTT.

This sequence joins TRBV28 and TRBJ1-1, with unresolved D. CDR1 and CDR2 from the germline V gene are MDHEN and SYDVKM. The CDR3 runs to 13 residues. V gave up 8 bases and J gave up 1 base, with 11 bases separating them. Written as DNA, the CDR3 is TGTGCCAGCGCAGCGGCCAGGAACACTGAAGCTTTCTTT. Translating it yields CASAAARNTEAFF.

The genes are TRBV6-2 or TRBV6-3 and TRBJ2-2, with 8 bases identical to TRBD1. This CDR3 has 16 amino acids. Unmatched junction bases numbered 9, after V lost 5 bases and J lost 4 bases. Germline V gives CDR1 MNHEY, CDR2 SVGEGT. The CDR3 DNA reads TGTGCCAGCAGTCCCTGGACAGGGCGTACCACCGGGGAGCTGTTTTTT. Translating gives CASSPWTGRTTGELFF.

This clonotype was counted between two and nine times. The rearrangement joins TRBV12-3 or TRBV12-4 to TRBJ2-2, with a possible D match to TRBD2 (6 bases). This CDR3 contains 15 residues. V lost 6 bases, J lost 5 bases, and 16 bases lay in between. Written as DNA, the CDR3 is TGTGCCAGCAGCCCCCACGGGGGAAGGACCGGGGAGCTGTTTTTT. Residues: CASSPHGGRTGELFF.

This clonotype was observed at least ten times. As DNA, the CDR3 is TGTGCCAGCCAGACAGATTCGAACACCGGGGAGCTGTTTTTT. Its protein product is CASQTDSNTGELFF. This chain uses TRBV2 with TRBJ2-2; the D gene is possibly TRBD1 (5 bases). V was clipped by 8 bases and J by 0 bases, with 10 bases between them. Looked up from germline, CDR1 is SNHLY and CDR2 is FYNNEI. This CDR3 has 14 residues.

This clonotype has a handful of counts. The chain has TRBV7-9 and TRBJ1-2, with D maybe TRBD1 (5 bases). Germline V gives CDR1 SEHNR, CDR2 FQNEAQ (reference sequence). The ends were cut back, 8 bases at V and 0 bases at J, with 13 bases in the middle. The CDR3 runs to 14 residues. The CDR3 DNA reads TGTGCCAGCCGCCCGGGGGAAGCTAACTATGGCTACACCTTC. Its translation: CASRPGEANYGYTF.